This TCR beta chain was captured in a study of blood T cell repertoires in COVID-19. At the level of the study: Samples came from the United States, Italy and Spain, spanning acute and convalescent COVID-19. Nucleic acid was either cDNA or gDNA, and it came from T cells, B-cell-depleted T cells, or PBMCs.

CDR3 size: 16 residues. Germline CDR1 reads LNHDA; CDR2 reads SQIVND (reference sequence). J lost 6 bases, V lost 5 bases, and 12 bases had no gene match. In the original analysis: Amplification with reference gene primers provided the estimates of nucleated cell counts. The protocol was immunoSEQ multiplex PCR, while the TCRdb copy is restricted to in-frame clones and leaves out a portion. The V and J calls and clone size are taken from that table; D and trimming were inferred from the DNA. The table includes under 350,000 clones, more than 85% detected once. The sequence came from a man in his forties with acute or convalescent COVID-19. The sequenced material came from peripheral blood. The V call is TRBV19, the J call TRBJ1-4; 7 positions agree with TRBD1. CDR3 in DNA: TGTGCCAGTAGTTCACCGCAGGGGGAGGTCGATGAAAAACTGTTTTTT. This codes for CASSSPQGEVDEKLFF.